The clone carrying this T cell receptor (beta chain) was seen ten or more times. This entry comes from a study of Graves' ophthalmopathy and Graves' hyperthyroidism. Study-level information: By definition, stable hyperthyroidism involved no ophthalmopathy within 18 months of follow-up.

RNA served as the template for amplifying TCR beta CDR3 regions. HTBI-primed first-round RT-PCR preceded second-round multiplex PCR. Using its own MiXCR run on the multiplex PCR reads, TCRdb lists one record per CDR3 protein. Among over a million distinct CDR3 sequences, approximately 35% were seen once, and the ten largest hold 8.5% to 14%. Aged 18 to 65, the patients with hyperthyroidism had under 2 months' duration and were newly diagnosed. Other autoimmune diseases, uncontrolled infections, pregnancy and lactation each led to patient exclusion. The V and J ends lost 4 bases and 1 base respectively, with 11 bases between them. The CDR3 contains 14 residues. The germline V gene encodes CDR1 SGHTA and CDR2 FQGNSA.

This sequence joins TRBV7-2 and TRBJ2-7; possible D gene TRBD1, 6 bases. Specimen: peripheral blood or thyroid tissue (not recorded which). The TCR comes from an adult man with Graves' hyperthyroidism. CDR3 in DNA: TGTGCCAGCAGCTATACAGGGTATTCCTACGAGCAGTACTTC. Its translation is CASSYTGYSYEQYF. Complete variable domain (other parts from reference TRBV7-2 and TRBJ2-7): GAGVSQSPSNKVTEKGKDVELRCDPISGHTALYWYRQSLGQGLEFLIYFQGNSAPDKSGLPSDRFSAERTGGSVSTLTIQRTQQEDSAVYLCASSYTGYSYEQYFGPGTRLTVT.